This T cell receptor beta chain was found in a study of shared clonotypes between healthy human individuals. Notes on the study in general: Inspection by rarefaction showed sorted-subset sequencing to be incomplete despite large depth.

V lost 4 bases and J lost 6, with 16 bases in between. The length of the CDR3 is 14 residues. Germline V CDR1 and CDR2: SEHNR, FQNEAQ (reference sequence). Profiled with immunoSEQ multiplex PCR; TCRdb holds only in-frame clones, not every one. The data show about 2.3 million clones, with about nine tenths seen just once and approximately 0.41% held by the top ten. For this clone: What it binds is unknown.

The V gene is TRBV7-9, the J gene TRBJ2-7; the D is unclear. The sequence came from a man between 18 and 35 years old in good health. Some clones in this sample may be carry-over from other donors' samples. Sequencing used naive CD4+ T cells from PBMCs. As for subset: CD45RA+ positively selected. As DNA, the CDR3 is TGTGCCAGCAGCTCACACATACCCAGCGCCGAGCAGTACTTC. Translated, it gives CASSSHIPSAEQYF.